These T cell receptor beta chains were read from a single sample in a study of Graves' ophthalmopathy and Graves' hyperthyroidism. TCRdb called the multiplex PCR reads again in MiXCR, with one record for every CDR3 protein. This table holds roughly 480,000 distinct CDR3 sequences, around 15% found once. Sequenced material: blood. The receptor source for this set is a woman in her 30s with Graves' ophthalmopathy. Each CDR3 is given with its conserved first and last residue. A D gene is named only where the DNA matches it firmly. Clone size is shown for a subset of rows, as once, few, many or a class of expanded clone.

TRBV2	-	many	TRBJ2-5	CASSEETGLDF	TGTGCCAGCAGTGAAGAAACGGGCCTCGATTTC
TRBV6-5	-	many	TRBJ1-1	CASSYLHEQPYTEAFF	TGTGCCAGCAGTTACCTTCACGAACAGCCTTACACTGAAGCTTTCTTT
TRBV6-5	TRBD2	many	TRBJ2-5	CASSLKLAGGVETQYF	TGTGCCAGCAGTTTGAAACTAGCGGGAGGGGTAGAGACCCAGTACTTC
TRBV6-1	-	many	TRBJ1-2	CASSEMGQPFAPYF	TGTGCCAGCAGTGAAATGGGACAACCGTTCGCCCCCTACTTC
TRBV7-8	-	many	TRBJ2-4	CASSLQGRLAKNIQYF	TGTGCCAGCAGCTTGCAGGGGCGGTTAGCCAAAAACATTCAGTACTTC
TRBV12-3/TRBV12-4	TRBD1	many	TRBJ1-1	CASTIQQGAREAFF	TGTGCCAGCACTATTCAACAGGGGGCCAGGGAAGCTTTCTTT
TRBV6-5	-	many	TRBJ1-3	CASSYAFSEAGNTIYF	TGTGCCAGCAGTTACGCTTTCAGCGAGGCTGGAAACACCATATATTTT
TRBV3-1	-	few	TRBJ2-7	CASSPARYRVSYEQYF	TGTGCCAGCAGCCCCGCCCGGTACAGGGTCTCCTACGAGCAGTACTTC
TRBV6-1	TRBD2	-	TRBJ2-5	CASRAPVASGSQETQYF	TGTGCCAGCAGGGCCCCCGTGGCTAGCGGGAGTCAAGAGACCCAGTACTTC
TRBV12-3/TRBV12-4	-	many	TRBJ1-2	CASSLGPPGPHYGYTF	TGTGCCAGCAGTTTAGGGCCACCGGGTCCCCACTATGGCTACACCTTC
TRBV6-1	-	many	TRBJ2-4	CASSFDANIQYF	TGTGCCAGCAGTTTCGACGCCAACATTCAGTACTTC
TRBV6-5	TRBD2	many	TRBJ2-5	CASSSGGGQETQYF	TGTGCCAGCAGTTCCGGGGGGGGCCAAGAGACCCAGTACTTC
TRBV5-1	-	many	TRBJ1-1	CASSFSKGNTEAFF	TGCGCCAGCAGCTTTTCAAAAGGGAACACTGAAGCTTTCTTT
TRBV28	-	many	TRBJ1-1	CASSLSYLTSWDTEAFF	TGTGCCAGCAGTTTATCCTATTTGACTAGCTGGGACACTGAAGCTTTCTTT
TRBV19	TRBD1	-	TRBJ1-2	CASSISGTIRTGEAGYIF	TGTGCGAGTAGTATCTCAGGTACCATAAGGACAGGGGAGGCTGGCTACATCTTC
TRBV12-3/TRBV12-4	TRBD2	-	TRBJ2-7	CASSFSGGVYEQYF	TGTGCCAGCAGCTTTAGCGGGGGGGTGTACGAGCAGTACTTC
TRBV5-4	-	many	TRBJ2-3	CASSPITGSDTQYF	TGTGCCAGCAGCCCGATCACAGGATCAGATACGCAGTATTTT
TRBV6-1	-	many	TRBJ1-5	CASSKSWGGQPQHF	TGTGCCAGCAGCAAGTCATGGGGGGGTCAGCCCCAGCATTTT
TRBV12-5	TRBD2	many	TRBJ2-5	CASGLAGGFRETQYF	TGTGCTAGTGGTTTGGCGGGAGGATTTAGAGAGACCCAGTACTTC
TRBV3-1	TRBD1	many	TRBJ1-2	CASSQARQGYGYTF	TGTGCCAGCAGCCAAGCTCGACAGGGATACGGCTACACCTTC
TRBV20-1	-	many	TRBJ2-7	CSAGGHSLYEQYF	TGCAGTGCTGGGGGGCACAGCCTCTACGAGCAGTACTTC
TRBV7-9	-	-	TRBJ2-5	CASSADGVWGQTQYF	TGTGCCAGCAGCGCCGATGGGGTTTGGGGGCAGACCCAGTACTTC
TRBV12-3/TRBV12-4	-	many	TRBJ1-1	CASSSHMTEAFF	TGTGCCAGCAGTTCCCACATGACTGAAGCTTTCTTT
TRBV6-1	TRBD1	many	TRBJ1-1	CASSQGQADDTEAFF	TGTGCCAGCAGTCAGGGACAGGCTGACGACACTGAAGCTTTCTTT
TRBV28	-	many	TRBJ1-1	CAARERYTEAFF	TGTGCCGCCAGGGAAAGGTACACTGAAGCTTTCTTT
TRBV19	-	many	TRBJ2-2	CASSRPAGHTGELFF	TGTGCCAGTAGTCGGCCCGCCGGTCACACCGGGGAGCTGTTTTTT
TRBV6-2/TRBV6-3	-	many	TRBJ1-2	CASSYSAGNGYTF	TGTGCCAGCAGTTACTCAGCAGGGAATGGCTACACCTTC
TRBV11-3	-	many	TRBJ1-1	CASSLAPANTEAFF	TGTGCCAGCTCCCTTGCCCCAGCGAACACTGAAGCTTTCTTT
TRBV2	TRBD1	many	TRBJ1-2	CASIEQGAGGYTF	TGTGCCAGCATTGAACAGGGGGCCGGTGGCTACACCTTC
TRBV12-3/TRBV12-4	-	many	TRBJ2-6	CASGWGKGANVLTF	TGTGCCAGCGGTTGGGGGAAGGGGGCCAACGTCCTGACTTTC
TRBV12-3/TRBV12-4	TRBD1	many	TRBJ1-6	CASSLTTGRYSPLHF	TGTGCCAGCAGCCTTACGACAGGGAGATATTCACCCCTCCACTTT
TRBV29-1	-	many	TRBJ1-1	CSAGPYTEAFF	TGCAGCGCTGGACCTTACACTGAAGCTTTCTTT
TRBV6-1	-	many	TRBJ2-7	CASCEGPLEGEQYF	TGTGCCAGCTGTGAGGGCCCACTGGAAGGCGAGCAGTACTTC
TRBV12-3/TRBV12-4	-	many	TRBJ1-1	CANDGPQNTEAFF	TGTGCCAACGACGGGCCCCAGAACACTGAAGCTTTCTTT
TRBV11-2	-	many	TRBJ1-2	CASSLDSGYTF	TGTGCCAGCAGCTTAGACAGCGGCTACACCTTC
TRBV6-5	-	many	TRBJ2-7	CASSYSIQPPYEQYF	TGTGCCAGCAGTTACTCAATACAGCCTCCCTACGAGCAGTACTTC